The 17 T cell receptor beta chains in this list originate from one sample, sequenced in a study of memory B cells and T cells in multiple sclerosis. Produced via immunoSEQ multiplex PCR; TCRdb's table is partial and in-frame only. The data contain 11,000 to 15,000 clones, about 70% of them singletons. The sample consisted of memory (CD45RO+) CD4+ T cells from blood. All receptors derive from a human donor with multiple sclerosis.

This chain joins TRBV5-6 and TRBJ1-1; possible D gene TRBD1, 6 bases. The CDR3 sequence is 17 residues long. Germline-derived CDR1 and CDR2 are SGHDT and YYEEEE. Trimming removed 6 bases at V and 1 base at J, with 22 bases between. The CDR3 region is CASTPVGAPPPNTEAFF. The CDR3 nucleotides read TGTGCCAGCACTCCCGTGGGGGCGCCCCCTCCGAACACTGAAGCTTTCTTT.

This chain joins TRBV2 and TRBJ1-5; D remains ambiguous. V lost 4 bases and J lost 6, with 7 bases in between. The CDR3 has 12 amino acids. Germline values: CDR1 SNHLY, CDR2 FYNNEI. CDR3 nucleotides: TGTGCCAGCAGTGTGTCCATTCAGCCCCAGCATTTT. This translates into CASSVSIQPQHF.

Here the CDR3 DNA reads TGTGCCAGCAGCACGGGGAGTTCCGAGCAGTACTTC. This translates into CASSTGSSEQYF. The chain recombines TRBV28 with TRBJ2-7, with a tentative D call TRBD2 (5 bases). The CDR3 length is 12 residues. Germline V gene lookup returns CDR1 MDHEN and CDR2 SYDVKM. The ends were cut back, 6 bases at V and 6 bases at J, with 12 bases in the middle.

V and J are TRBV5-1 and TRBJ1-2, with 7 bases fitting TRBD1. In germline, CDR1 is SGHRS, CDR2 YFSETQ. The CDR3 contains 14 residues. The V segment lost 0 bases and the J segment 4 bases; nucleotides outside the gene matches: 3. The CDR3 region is CASSLEGTAYGYTF. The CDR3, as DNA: TGCGCCAGCAGCTTGGAAGGGACAGCCTATGGCTACACCTTC.

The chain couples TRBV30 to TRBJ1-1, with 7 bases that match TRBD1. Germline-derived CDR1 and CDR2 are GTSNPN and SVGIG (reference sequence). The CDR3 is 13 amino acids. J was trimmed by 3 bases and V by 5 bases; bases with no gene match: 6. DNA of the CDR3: TGTGCCTGGCAGCCCGGGACAGACACTGAAGCTTTCTTT. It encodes CAWQPGTDTEAFF.

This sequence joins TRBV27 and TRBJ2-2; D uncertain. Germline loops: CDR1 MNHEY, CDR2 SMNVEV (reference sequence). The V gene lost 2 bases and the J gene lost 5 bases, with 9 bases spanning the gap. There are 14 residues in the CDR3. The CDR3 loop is CASSLGPGTGELFF. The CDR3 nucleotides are TGTGCCAGCAGTTTAGGTCCCGGTACCGGGGAGCTGTTTTTT.

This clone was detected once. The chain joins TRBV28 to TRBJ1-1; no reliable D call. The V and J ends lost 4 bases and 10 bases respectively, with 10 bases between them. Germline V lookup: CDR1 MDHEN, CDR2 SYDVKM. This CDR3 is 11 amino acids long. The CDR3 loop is CASSYQNAAFF. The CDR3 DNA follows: TGTGCCAGCAGTTATCAGAACGCAGCTTTCTTT.

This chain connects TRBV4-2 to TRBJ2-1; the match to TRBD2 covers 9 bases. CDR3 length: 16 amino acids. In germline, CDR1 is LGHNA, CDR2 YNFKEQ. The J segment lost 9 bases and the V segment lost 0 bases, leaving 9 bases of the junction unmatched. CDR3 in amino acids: CASSQDGGGAVGEQFF. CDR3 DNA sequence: TGTGCCAGCAGCCAAGACGGCGGGGGGGCCGTCGGTGAGCAGTTCTTC.

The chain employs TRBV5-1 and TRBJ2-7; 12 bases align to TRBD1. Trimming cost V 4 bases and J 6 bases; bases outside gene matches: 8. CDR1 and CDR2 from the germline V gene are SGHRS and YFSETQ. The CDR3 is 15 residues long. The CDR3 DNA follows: TGCGCCAGCAGCAGGAGGGGACAGGGGGCTGGCGAGCAGTACTTC. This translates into CASSRRGQGAGEQYF.

The CDR3 reads CASSIRLAGGSDTQYF. DNA of the CDR3: TGTGCCAGCAGCATCCGACTAGCGGGAGGGTCAGATACGCAGTATTTT. This chain joins TRBV9 and TRBJ2-3; 14 positions match TRBD2. The CDR3 is 16 residues long. V trimming: 4 bases; J trimming: 4 bases; junction bases outside the gene matches: 5. Germline V gene sequence: CDR1 SGDLS, CDR2 YYNGEE.

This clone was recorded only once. CDR3 in amino acids: CAIARLTGNYGYTF. CDR3 coding DNA: TGTGCCATCGCACGGTTGACAGGGAACTATGGCTACACCTTC. This sequence joins TRBV28 and TRBJ1-2; 7 nucleotides match TRBD1. Germline lookup yields CDR1 MDHEN and CDR2 SYDVKM. CDR3 length: 14 residues. With V trimmed by 10 bases and J by 2 bases, 10 bases remained unmatched.

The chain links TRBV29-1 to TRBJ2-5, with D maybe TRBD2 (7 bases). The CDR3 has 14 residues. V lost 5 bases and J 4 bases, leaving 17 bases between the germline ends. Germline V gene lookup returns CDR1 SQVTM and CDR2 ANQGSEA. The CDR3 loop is CSVPKGGEPETQYF. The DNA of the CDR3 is TGCAGCGTTCCCAAGGGGGGGGAACCAGAGACCCAGTACTTC. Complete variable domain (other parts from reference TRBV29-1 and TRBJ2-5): SAVISQKPSRDICQRGTSLTIQCQVDSQVTMMFWYRQQPGQSLTLIATANQGSEATYESGFVIDKFPISRPNLTFSTLTVSNMSPEDSSIYLCSVPKGGEPETQYFGPGTRLLVL.

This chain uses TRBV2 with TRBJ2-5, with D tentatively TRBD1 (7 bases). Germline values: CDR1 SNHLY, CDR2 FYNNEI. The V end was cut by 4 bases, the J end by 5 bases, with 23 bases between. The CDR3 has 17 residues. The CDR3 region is CASSGMGGRGRGETQYF. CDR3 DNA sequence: TGTGCCAGCAGTGGAATGGGAGGAAGGGGGCGCGGGGAGACCCAGTACTTC.

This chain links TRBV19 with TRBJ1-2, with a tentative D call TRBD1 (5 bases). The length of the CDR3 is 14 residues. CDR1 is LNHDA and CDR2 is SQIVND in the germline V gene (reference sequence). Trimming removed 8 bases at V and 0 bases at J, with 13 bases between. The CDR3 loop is CASATGSANYGYTF. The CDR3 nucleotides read TGTGCCAGTGCTACAGGTTCCGCTAACTATGGCTACACCTTC.

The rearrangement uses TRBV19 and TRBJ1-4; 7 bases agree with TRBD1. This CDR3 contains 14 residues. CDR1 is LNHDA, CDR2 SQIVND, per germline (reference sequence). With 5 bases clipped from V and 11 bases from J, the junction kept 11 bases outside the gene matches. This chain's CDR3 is CASSGDSTIRKLFF. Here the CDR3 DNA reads TGTGCCAGTAGTGGGGACAGCACCATAAGGAAACTGTTTTTT.

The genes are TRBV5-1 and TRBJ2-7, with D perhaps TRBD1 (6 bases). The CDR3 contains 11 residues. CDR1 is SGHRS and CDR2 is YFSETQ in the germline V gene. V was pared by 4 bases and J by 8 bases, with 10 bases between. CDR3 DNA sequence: TGCGCCAGCAGCGACACAGGGAAGCAGTACTTC. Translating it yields CASSDTGKQYF.

Written as DNA, the CDR3 is TGTGCCAGCAGTGACCCGGGACAGGGGCCGCAGTATTTT. Translated: CASSDPGQGPQYF. The chain combines TRBV6-4 with TRBJ2-3, with 10 nucleotides matching TRBD1. Per the germline V gene, CDR1 is MRHNA and CDR2 is SNTAGT. J lost 10 bases, V lost 2 bases, and 3 bases had no gene match. The CDR3 contains 13 residues.